The present T cell receptor beta chain was sequenced within a study of immune characterization of retroperitoneal liposarcoma. TCRdb ran MiXCR on the PCR reads and lists one entry per CDR3 protein. The sample carries more than 3,000 distinct CDR3 sequences, roughly 45% recorded once. This clonotype was detected a few times. The TCR sequence derives from a male donor with retroperitoneal liposarcoma. Sequencing used tumor tissue.

CDR3 residues: CASSFGGSYNEQFF. In DNA, the CDR3 is TGTGCCAGCAGCTTTGGGGGTTCTTACAATGAGCAGTTCTTC. The V gene is TRBV11-3, the J gene TRBJ2-1; either TRBD1 or TRBD2 may supply D (5 bases each). The CDR3 is 14 amino acids. CDR1 is SGHNT and CDR2 is YENEEA in the germline V gene. Trimming took 3 bases from V and 4 from J, leaving 10 bases between them.